This T cell receptor (beta chain) stems from a study of cytomegalovirus exposure and HLA in healthy donors. Findings and caveats of the study: Rare TCR sequences predominated, though certain public TCRs were found in many donors. The study designated fewer than 200 TCR beta chains cytomegalovirus-associated.

Produced via immunoSEQ multiplex PCR; TCRdb's table is partial and in-frame only. Of roughly 86,000 clones listed, almost 97% were seen once; the top ten hold over 1.5%. Concerning this clone itself: Its antigen is still unknown.

The receptor's source is a man aged 18 to 35 in good health and CMV-seropositive. Sequencing used PBMCs.

CDR3 coding DNA: TGTGCCTGGAGAATTAGCGGGAGGTCGTCCTACGAGCAGTACTTC. This translates into CAWRISGRSSYEQYF. The rearrangement links TRBV30 to TRBJ2-7, with 10 bases lining up with TRBD2. Germline-derived CDR1 and CDR2 are GTSNPN and SVGIG (reference sequence). The trim removed 3 bases at V and 1 base at J, leaving 6 bases unmatched. This CDR3 has 15 residues.